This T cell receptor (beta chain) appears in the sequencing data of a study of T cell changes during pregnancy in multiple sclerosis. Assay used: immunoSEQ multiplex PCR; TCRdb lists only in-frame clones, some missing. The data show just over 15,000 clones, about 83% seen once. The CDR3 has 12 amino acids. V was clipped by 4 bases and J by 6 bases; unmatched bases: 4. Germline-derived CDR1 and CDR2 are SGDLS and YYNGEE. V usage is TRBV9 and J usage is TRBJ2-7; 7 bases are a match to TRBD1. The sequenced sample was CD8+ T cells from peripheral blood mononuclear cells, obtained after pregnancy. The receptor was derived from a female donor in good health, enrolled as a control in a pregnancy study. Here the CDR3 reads CASSSRGTEQYF. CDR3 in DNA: TGTGCCAGCAGCTCCAGGGGGACCGAGCAGTACTTC.